The following is a TCR beta chain sequence with its context. This sample was included in a study of cytomegalovirus exposure and HLA in healthy donors. The V gene's germline CDR1 is MNHNS and CDR2 SASEGT. This CDR3 is 13 amino acids long. Trimming took off 4 bases at V and 3 bases at J, with 10 bases between the two ends. The PCR had 60 Vbeta and 13 Jbeta primers. The table came from immunoSEQ multiplex PCR; TCRdb's copy has only in-frame clones and leaves some out. The sample holds 95,000 to 110,000 clones, approximately 76% seen once. The specimen sequenced was PBMCs. The chain links TRBV6-1 to TRBJ2-7; a possible D gene is TRBD2 (6 bases). The sequence came from a young man in good health and CMV-seronegative. The CDR3 protein is CASSVAGNYEQYF. As DNA, the CDR3 is TGTGCCAGCAGTGTGGCGGGGAACTACGAGCAGTACTTC.